Presented here are 4 T cell receptor beta chains from one specimen sequenced in a study of blood T cell repertoires in COVID-19. The protocol was immunoSEQ multiplex PCR, while the TCRdb copy is restricted to in-frame clones and leaves out a portion. The table includes a few hundred thousand clones, less than 85% detected once. Sequenced input: PBMCs or T cells enriched from blood (not recorded which). Receptors originate from a man aged 40-55 years who had recovered from COVID-19.

This chain links TRBV4-1 with TRBJ2-7, with 9 bases fitting TRBD1. The trim removed 2 bases at V and 2 bases at J, leaving 4 bases unmatched. The germline V gene encodes CDR1 MGHRA and CDR2 YSYEKL. CDR3 size: 15 residues. In nucleotides, the CDR3 is TGCGCCAGCAGCCAACTCGGGGACAGGGCCTACGAGCAGTACTTC. As protein: CASSQLGDRAYEQYF.

The CDR3 is CASSYFASGSSYEQYF. CDR3 DNA sequence: TGTGCCAGCAGTTACTTCGCTAGCGGGAGCTCCTACGAGCAGTACTTC. J is TRBJ2-7 and V is TRBV6-2 or TRBV6-3; 10 positions agree with TRBD2. CDR3 length: 16 amino acids. After removal of 1 base from V and 0 bases from J, the junction contained 3 bases not matched to a gene. Germline CDR1 MNHEY, CDR2 SVGEGT.

This chain connects TRBV5-1 to TRBJ1-4; D is unclear. The CDR3 spans 13 residues. V dropped 3 bases and J dropped 6 bases, with 9 bases sitting between them. The germline V gene encodes CDR1 SGHRS and CDR2 YFSETQ. The CDR3 bases are TGCGCCAGCAGCTCGGGGATGGATGAAAAACTGTTTTTT. It yields the protein CASSSGMDEKLFF.

J is TRBJ1-1 and V is TRBV27; TRBD1 agrees at 8 bases. The germline V gene encodes CDR1 MNHEY and CDR2 SMNVEV (reference sequence). V was pared by 8 bases and J by 4 bases, with 3 bases of the junction left unmatched. The CDR3 extends over 12 amino acids. CDR3 coding DNA: TGTGCCAGCGAGACAGGGGTCACTGAAGCTTTCTTT. It translates to CASETGVTEAFF.